Below are 28 T cell receptor beta chains sequenced from a single sample in a study of blood T cell repertoires in COVID-19. Assay used: immunoSEQ multiplex PCR; TCRdb lists only in-frame clones, some missing. The sample records around 130,000 clones, about 85% being singletons. Material for sequencing was peripheral blood. The receptors here all came from a man between 40 and 49 years old with active or convalescent COVID-19.

The chain couples TRBV6-4 to TRBJ1-5; D remains unclear. Germline V CDR1 and CDR2: MRHNA, SNTAGT. Trimming pared 6 bases from V and 0 bases from J, leaving 9 bases between. This CDR3 has 14 residues. The CDR3 coding sequence is TGTGCCAGCAGACTATTATATAGCAATCAGCCCCAGCATTTT. Its translation: CASRLLYSNQPQHF.

This clone has only one observation. This chain joins TRBV30 and TRBJ1-6, with 7 nucleotides matching TRBD1. The V and J ends lost 4 bases and 10 bases, in that order; junction bases with no gene match: 7. Germline CDR1 reads GTSNPN; CDR2 reads SVGIG (reference sequence). The CDR3 runs 13 residues. In DNA, the CDR3 is TGTGCCTGGAACCAACAGGGGAGGTCACCCCTCCACTTT. Residues: CAWNQQGRSPLHF.

The rearrangement uses TRBV12-3 or TRBV12-4 and TRBJ2-7; D is unresolved. The CDR3 contains 13 residues. The germline V and J ends were trimmed by 4 bases and 2 bases, with 9 bases remaining between them. In nucleotides, the CDR3 is TGTGCCAGCAGTTCCCAAAACACCTACGAGCAGTACTTC. It translates to CASSSQNTYEQYF.

This rearrangement joins TRBV9 to TRBJ2-7; the D gene is possibly TRBD2 (6 bases). Germline V CDR1 and CDR2: SGDLS, YYNGEE. The V gene lost 0 bases and the J gene lost 2 bases, with 15 bases spanning the gap. This CDR3 has 16 residues. In nucleotides, the CDR3 is TGTGCCAGCAGCGTAGGCCCCGGGACTGGGACCTACGAGCAGTACTTC. It is translated as CASSVGPGTGTYEQYF.

V gene TRBV6-1 combines with J gene TRBJ2-5, with D maybe TRBD1 (6 bases). Germline lookup yields CDR1 MNHNS and CDR2 SASEGT. The CDR3 runs 18 residues. V was pared by 2 bases and J by 5 bases, with 24 bases between. CDR3 DNA: TGTGCCAGCAGTGAACAGGGGAGATATTGGACTGCTCGCGAGACCCAGTACTTC. Protein product: CASSEQGRYWTARETQYF.

The chain joins TRBV19 to TRBJ2-3; D is ambiguous. The germline CDR1 and CDR2 sequences are LNHDA and SQIVND (reference sequence). There are 14 residues in the CDR3. V was cut by 4 bases and J by 4 bases, with 12 bases left in between. The CDR3 here is CASSTIQYPDTQYF. CDR3 in DNA: TGTGCCAGTAGTACGATCCAGTATCCAGATACGCAGTATTTT. Complete variable domain (other parts from reference TRBV19 and TRBJ2-3): DGGITQSPKYLFRKEGQNVTLSCEQNLNHDAMYWYRQDPGQGLRLIYYSQIVNDFQKGDIAEGYSVSREKKESFPLTVTSAQKNPTAFYLCASSTIQYPDTQYFGPGTRLTVL.

On this clone: The conserved closing phenylalanine or tryptophan is absent in this CDR3, likely reflecting a read error. This chain uses TRBV12-3 or TRBV12-4 with TRBJ1-2; no clear D. V lost 4 bases and J 7 bases, leaving 10 bases between the germline ends. This CDR3 is built from 12 residues. The CDR3 sequence: CASSSGSTGYTL. The CDR3 bases are TGTGCCAGCAGTTCGGGAAGCACTGGCTACACCCTC.

The chain joins TRBV4-2 to TRBJ2-2; the match to TRBD1 covers 8 bases. In germline, CDR1 is LGHNA, CDR2 YNFKEQ. The CDR3 is 15 amino acids. With 2 bases clipped from V and 7 bases from J, the junction kept 6 bases outside the gene matches. The CDR3 region has the DNA TGTGCCAGCAGCCAACCCAGGGGGCTGGGCGGGGAGCTGTTTTTT. Translated: CASSQPRGLGGELFF.

The chain couples TRBV25-1 to TRBJ2-5, with D possibly TRBD2 on 6 matching bases. The ends were cut back, 4 bases at V and 4 bases at J, with 19 bases in the middle. CDR1 and CDR2 (germline): MGHDK, SYGVNS. The CDR3 has 16 residues. The CDR3 DNA is TGTGCCAGCAGTGCACACCCACTTAGTAGCGGAGAGACCCAGTACTTC. Translated, it gives CASSAHPLSSGETQYF. The full variable domain, its missing parts supplied by reference TRBV25-1 and TRBJ2-5, is EADIYQTPRYLVIGTGKKITLECSQTMGHDKMYWYQQDPGMELHLIHYSYGVNSTEKGDLSSESTVSRIRTEHFPLTLESARPSHTSQYLCASSAHPLSSGETQYFGPGTRLLVL.

The chain employs TRBV3-1 (or the pseudogene TRBV3-2) and TRBJ1-5, with 7 bases that match TRBD1. Germline trimming cut 4 bases from V and 0 bases from J; bases unmatched to any gene: 9. CDR3 length: 17 amino acids. Germline CDR1 and CDR2: LGHDT and YNNKEL (reference sequence). Here the CDR3 reads CASSPTTGLYSNQPQHF. The CDR3 DNA is TGTGCCAGCAGCCCCACGACAGGGCTCTATAGCAATCAGCCCCAGCATTTT.

The V and J genes are TRBV30 and TRBJ2-7, with D possibly TRBD1 on 5 matching bases. The CDR3 extends over 12 amino acids. Per the germline V gene, CDR1 is GTSNPN and CDR2 is SVGIG (reference sequence). V was shortened by 2 bases and J by 6 bases, with 11 bases between the two germline ends. Here the CDR3 reads CAWSQGVPEQYF. The CDR3 DNA reads TGTGCCTGGAGTCAGGGTGTGCCCGAGCAGTACTTC.

The rearrangement uses TRBV27 and TRBJ2-1; 11 positions agree with TRBD2. This CDR3 spans 17 amino acids. Germline V lookup: CDR1 MNHEY, CDR2 SMNVEV (reference sequence). Germline trimming cut 3 bases from V and 9 bases from J; bases unmatched to any gene: 13. CDR3 DNA sequence: TGTGCCAGCAGTTTTTCGACTAGCGGGGAGCCCGGTGGTGAGCAGTTCTTC. Translated, it gives CASSFSTSGEPGGEQFF.

This clone was detected a few times. This chain uses TRBV9 with TRBJ1-5; unclear D gene. The V end lost 0 bases, the J end lost 11 bases, and 15 bases lay between the germline ends. Germline loops: CDR1 SGDLS, CDR2 YYNGEE. This CDR3 spans 14 amino acids. The chain's CDR3 is CASSVGHGGQSQHF. The CDR3 DNA sequence: TGTGCCAGCAGCGTAGGCCATGGCGGGCAGTCCCAGCATTTT.

V is TRBV2 and J is TRBJ2-3; 12 nucleotides align to TRBD2. The CDR3 runs 16 residues. The ends lost 6 bases at V and 2 bases at J; junction bases unmatched: 6. CDR1 and CDR2 (germline): SNHLY, FYNNEI. The CDR3 loop is CASRLTSGGPTDTQYF. The CDR3 nucleotides are TGTGCCAGCAGGCTTACTAGCGGGGGGCCCACAGATACGCAGTATTTT.

The CDR3 region has the DNA TGCGCCAGCAGCTTGACCTCTGGACAGTCTACCGAAGCTTTCTTT. This sequence encodes CASSLTSGQSTEAFF. The chain is built from TRBV5-1 and TRBJ1-1, with a possible D match to TRBD1 (6 bases). The V and J ends lost 1 base and 8 bases respectively, with 18 bases between them. The CDR3 contains 15 residues. The germline CDR1 and CDR2 sequences are SGHRS and YFSETQ.

This chain joins TRBV7-3 and TRBJ2-1; no firm D call. In germline, CDR1 is SGHTA, CDR2 FQGTGA. CDR3 size: 14 residues. The V and J ends lost 2 bases and 4 bases respectively, with 9 bases between them. Here the CDR3 reads CASSLPPVYNEQFF. The CDR3 DNA is TGTGCCAGCAGCTTACCCCCAGTTTACAATGAGCAGTTCTTC. The variable domain in full, completed from reference TRBV7-3 and TRBJ2-1, reads GAGVSQTPSNKVTEKGKYVELRCDPISGHTALYWYRQSLGQGPEFLIYFQGTGAADDSGLPNDRFFAVRPEGSVSTLKIQRTERGDSAVYLCASSLPPVYNEQFFGPGTRLTVL.

This clone has just a few counts. The chain recombines TRBV19 with TRBJ1-5; 9 bases agree with TRBD1. The ends lost 6 bases at V and 2 bases at J; junction bases unmatched: 17. The CDR3 extends over 19 amino acids. Germline V gene data show CDR1 as LNHDA and CDR2 as SQIVND (reference sequence). Here the CDR3 DNA reads TGTGCCAGTAGCCAACTCCCGGGACAGGGTTGGGGGGGCAATCAGCCCCAGCATTTT. It specifies CASSQLPGQGWGGNQPQHF. The complete variable domain, with remaining parts taken from reference TRBV19 and TRBJ1-5, reads DGGITQSPKYLFRKEGQNVTLSCEQNLNHDAMYWYRQDPGQGLRLIYYSQIVNDFQKGDIAEGYSVSREKKESFPLTVTSAQKNPTAFYLCASSQLPGQGWGGNQPQHFGDGTRLSIL.

This clone was seen a few times. J is TRBJ2-4 and V is TRBV30, with D tentatively TRBD2 (6 bases). Germline loops: CDR1 GTSNPN, CDR2 SVGIG (reference sequence). V lost 0 bases, J lost 6 bases, and 15 bases lay in between. CDR3 length: 15 amino acids. CDR3: CAWSVGAGILNIQYF. The CDR3 DNA follows: TGTGCCTGGAGTGTCGGGGCGGGAATTCTAAACATTCAGTACTTC.

This chain links TRBV7-2 with TRBJ1-5; TRBD1 matches 10 bases. The J segment lost 6 bases and the V segment lost 5 bases, leaving 4 bases of the junction unmatched. This CDR3 is built from 14 residues. Germline values: CDR1 SGHTA, CDR2 FQGNSA. CDR3 in DNA: TGTGCCAGCAGCCCGACAGGGGGCCGTCAGCCCCAGCATTTT. Translated, it gives CASSPTGGRQPQHF.

The rearrangement links TRBV7-2 to TRBJ2-5; 11 bases match TRBD2. The trim removed 4 bases at V and 5 bases at J, leaving 9 bases unmatched. The length of the CDR3 is 16 residues. Germline loops: CDR1 SGHTA, CDR2 FQGNSA. In nucleotides, the CDR3 is TGTGCCAGCAGCTCCCGACTAGCGGGGAAGGGGGAGACCCAGTACTTC. It is translated as CASSSRLAGKGETQYF.

Regarding this clone: One end of the junction is discordant with germline, which a read error may explain. Other DNA sequences of this sample code for an identical CDR3. CDR3 DNA sequence: TGTGCCAGCAGCTTAGGCGGGGCAATGGCCGGGGAGTTGTTTTTT. Translating it yields CASSLGGAMAGELFF. The chain couples TRBV7-2 to TRBJ2-2, with D possibly matching TRBD2 (6 bases). The CDR3 has 15 amino acids. Germline CDR1 and CDR2: SGHTA and FQGNSA. Complete variable domain (other parts from reference TRBV7-2 and TRBJ2-2): GAGVSQSPSNKVTEKGKDVELRCDPISGHTALYWYRQSLGQGLEFLIYFQGNSAPDKSGLPSDRFSAERTGGSVSTLTIQRTQQEDSAVYLCASSLGGAMAGELFFGEGSRLTVL.

The chain employs TRBV6-6 and TRBJ2-7, with 8 bases aligning to TRBD1. V lost 6 bases and J lost 5; bases outside the gene matches: 12. The CDR3 has 15 amino acids. Germline CDR1 reads MNHNY; CDR2 reads SVGAGI (reference sequence). The CDR3 DNA follows: TGTGCCAGCAGCCTCCGGGACAGGCTATTGGACGAGCAGTACTTC. As protein: CASSLRDRLLDEQYF.

The chain links TRBV12-3 or TRBV12-4 to TRBJ1-5; a weak D match, TRBD1 (5 bases). The V gene lost 3 bases and the J gene lost 7 bases, with 10 bases spanning the gap. The CDR3 is 13 residues long. The CDR3 DNA reads as TGTGCCAGCAGTTTTGGACAATTGCAGCCCCAGCATTTT. Translated, it gives CASSFGQLQPQHF.

This chain uses TRBV4-1 with TRBJ1-4; D uncertain. V shed 0 bases and J shed 4 bases, with 9 bases lying between them. The CDR3 sequence is 15 residues long. Germline V CDR1 and CDR2: MGHRA, YSYEKL. CDR3: CASSQDGSLNEKLFF. In DNA form, the CDR3 reads TGCGCCAGCAGCCAAGATGGCAGTCTTAATGAAAAACTGTTTTTT.

This clone appeared a few times. This chain uses TRBV19 with TRBJ2-5; a weak D match, TRBD2 (7 bases). CDR1 and CDR2 from the germline V gene are LNHDA and SQIVND (reference sequence). Trimming took off 5 bases at V and 5 bases at J, with 15 bases between the two ends. CDR3 length: 14 amino acids. The CDR3 nucleotides read TGTGCCAGTAGTCCTCGGGGAGGGGGGGAGACCCAGTACTTC. It specifies CASSPRGGGETQYF.

This chain links TRBV2 with TRBJ1-1; no firm D call. The germline V gene has CDR1 SNHLY and CDR2 FYNNEI. Trimming removed 6 bases from V and 6 bases from J, with 8 bases in between. The CDR3 runs to 11 residues. CDR3 in DNA: TGTGCCAGCAGCCGGAGGGCTGAAGCTTTCTTT. Its protein product is CASSRRAEAFF.

This CDR3 is CAFPPGQPTNTGELFF. CDR3 nucleotides: TGTGCCTTCCCCCCGGGACAGCCTACGAACACCGGGGAGCTGTTTTTT. The chain uses TRBV19 and TRBJ2-2; 7 nucleotides match TRBD1. J lost 0 bases, V lost 11 bases, and 12 bases had no gene match. The CDR3 sequence is 16 residues long. The germline gives CDR1 LNHDA, CDR2 SQIVND (reference sequence).

The chain couples TRBV7-9 to TRBJ2-7, with 9 bases identical to TRBD2. Germline trimming cut 1 base from V and 0 bases from J; bases unmatched to any gene: 10. Germline V gene lookup returns CDR1 SEHNR and CDR2 FQNEAQ (reference sequence). The CDR3 length is 18 residues. Written as DNA, the CDR3 is TGTGCCAGCAGCTTAGTATTAACTAGCGGGCTACCCTCCTACGAGCAGTACTTC. It is translated as CASSLVLTSGLPSYEQYF.